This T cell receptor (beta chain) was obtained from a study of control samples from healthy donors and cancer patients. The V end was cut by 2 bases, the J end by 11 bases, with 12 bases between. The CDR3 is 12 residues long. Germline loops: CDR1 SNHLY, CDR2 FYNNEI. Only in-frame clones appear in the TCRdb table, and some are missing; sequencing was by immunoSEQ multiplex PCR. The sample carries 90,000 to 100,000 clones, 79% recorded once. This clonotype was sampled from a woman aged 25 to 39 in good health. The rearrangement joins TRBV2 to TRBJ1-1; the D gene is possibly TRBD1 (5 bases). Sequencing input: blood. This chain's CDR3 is CASSERPGGAFF. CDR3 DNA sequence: TGTGCCAGCAGTGAACGCCCCGGGGGGGCTTTCTTT.